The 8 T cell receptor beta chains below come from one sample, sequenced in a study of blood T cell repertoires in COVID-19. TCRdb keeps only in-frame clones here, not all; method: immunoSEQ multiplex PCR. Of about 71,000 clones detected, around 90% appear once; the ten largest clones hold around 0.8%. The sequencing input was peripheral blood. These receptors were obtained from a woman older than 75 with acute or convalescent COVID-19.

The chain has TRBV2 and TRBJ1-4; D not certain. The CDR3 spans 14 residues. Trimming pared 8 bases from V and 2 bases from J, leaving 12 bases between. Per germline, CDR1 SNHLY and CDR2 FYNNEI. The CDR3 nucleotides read TGTGCCAGCCACTCCTTAATGACTAATGAAAAACTGTTTTTT. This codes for CASHSLMTNEKLFF.

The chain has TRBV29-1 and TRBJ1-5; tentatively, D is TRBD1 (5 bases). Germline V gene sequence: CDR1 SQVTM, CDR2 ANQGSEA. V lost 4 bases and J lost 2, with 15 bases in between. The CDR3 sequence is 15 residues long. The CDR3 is CSVVLGAAGNQPQHF. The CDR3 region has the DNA TGCAGCGTTGTTTTAGGGGCCGCTGGCAATCAGCCCCAGCATTTT.

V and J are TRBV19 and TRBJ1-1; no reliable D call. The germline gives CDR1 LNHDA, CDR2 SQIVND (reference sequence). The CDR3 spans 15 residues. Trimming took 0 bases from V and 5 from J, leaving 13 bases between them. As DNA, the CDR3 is TGTGCCAGTAGTATAGAATGGGGAGGCCAAACTGAAGCTTTCTTT. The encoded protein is CASSIEWGGQTEAFF.

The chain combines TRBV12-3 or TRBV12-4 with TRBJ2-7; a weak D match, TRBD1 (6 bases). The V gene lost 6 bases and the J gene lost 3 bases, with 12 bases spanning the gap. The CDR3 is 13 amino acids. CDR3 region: CASSITGNYEQYF. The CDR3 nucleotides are TGTGCCAGCAGCATAACAGGGAACTACGAGCAGTACTTC.

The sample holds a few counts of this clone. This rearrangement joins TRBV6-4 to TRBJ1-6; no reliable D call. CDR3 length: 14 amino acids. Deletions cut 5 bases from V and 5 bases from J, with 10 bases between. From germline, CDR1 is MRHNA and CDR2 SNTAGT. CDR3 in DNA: TGTGCCAGCAGTATAGAGCCCGATAATTCACCCCTCCACTTT. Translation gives CASSIEPDNSPLHF.

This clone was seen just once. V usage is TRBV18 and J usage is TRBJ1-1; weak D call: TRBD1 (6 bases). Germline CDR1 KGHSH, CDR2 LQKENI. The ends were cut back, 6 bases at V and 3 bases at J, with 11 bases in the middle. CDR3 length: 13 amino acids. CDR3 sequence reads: CASSSSGDTEAFF. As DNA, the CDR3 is TGTGCCAGCTCGTCCTCAGGGGACACTGAAGCTTTCTTT.

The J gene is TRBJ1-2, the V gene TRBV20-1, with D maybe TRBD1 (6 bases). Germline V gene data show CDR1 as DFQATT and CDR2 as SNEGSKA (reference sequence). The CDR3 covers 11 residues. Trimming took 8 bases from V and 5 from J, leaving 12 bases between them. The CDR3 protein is CSSSTGYGYTF. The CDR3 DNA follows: TGCAGTTCATCGACAGGTTATGGCTACACCTTC.

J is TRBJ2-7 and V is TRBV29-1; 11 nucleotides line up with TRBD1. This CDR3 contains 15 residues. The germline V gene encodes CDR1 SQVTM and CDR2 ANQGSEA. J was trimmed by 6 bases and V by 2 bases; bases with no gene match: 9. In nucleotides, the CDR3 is TGCAGCGTTGAATTTCGGACAGGGGGCGGGGGCGAGCAGTACTTC. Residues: CSVEFRTGGGGEQYF.